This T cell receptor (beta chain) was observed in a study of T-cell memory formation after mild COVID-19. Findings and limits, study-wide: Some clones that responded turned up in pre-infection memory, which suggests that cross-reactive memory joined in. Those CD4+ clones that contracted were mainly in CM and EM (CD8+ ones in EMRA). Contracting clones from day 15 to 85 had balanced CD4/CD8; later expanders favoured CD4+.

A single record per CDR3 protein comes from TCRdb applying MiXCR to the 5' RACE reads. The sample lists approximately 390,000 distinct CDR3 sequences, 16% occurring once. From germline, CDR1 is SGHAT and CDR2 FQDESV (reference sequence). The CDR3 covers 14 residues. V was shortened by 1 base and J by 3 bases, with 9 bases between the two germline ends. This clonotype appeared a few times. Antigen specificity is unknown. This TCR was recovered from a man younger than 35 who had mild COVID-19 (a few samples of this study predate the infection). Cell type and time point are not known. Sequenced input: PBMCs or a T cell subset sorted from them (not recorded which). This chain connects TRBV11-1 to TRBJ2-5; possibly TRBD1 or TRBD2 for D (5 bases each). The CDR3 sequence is CASSLVGTEETQYF. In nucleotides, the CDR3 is TGTGCCAGCAGCTTAGTTGGGACGGAAGAGACCCAGTACTTC.